Listed below are T cell receptor beta chains from one sample, sequenced in a study of OX40 agonist ivuxolimab in advanced cancers. Libraries were prepared by immunoSEQ multiplex PCR; TCRdb keeps only in-frame clonotypes and omits some of them. The sample shows 85,000 to 130,000 clones, 90% of them seen only once. Source: CD4+ or CD8+ T cells sorted from blood, taken in a trial of the OX40 agonist ivuxolimab. These receptors originate from an adult with an advanced solid tumor such as melanoma, head and neck, liver or kidney cancer. CDR3s include the opening cysteine and the closing phenylalanine or tryptophan. D genes are given only for firm matches. Not every row has a clone size; where given, it reads once, few, many or a size class.

J | D | size | V | CDR3 | DNA
TRBJ2-1 | TRBD2 | . | TRBV10-3 | CAISTTSADEQFF | TGTGCCATCAGTACCACTAGCGCTGATGAGCAGTTCTTC
TRBJ2-1 | TRBD1 | . | TRBV14 | CASSQAITQGAIEFF | TGTGCCAGCAGCCAAGCTATTACACAGGGGGCAATTGAGTTCTTC
TRBJ2-5 | TRBD1 | . | TRBV6-1 | CASSGVGTGAETQYF | TGTGCCAGCAGTGGAGTGGGAACAGGGGCGGAGACCCAGTACTTC
TRBJ1-2 | . | . | TRBV21-1 | CASRDTYGYTF | TGTGCCAGCCGGGACACCTATGGCTACACCTTC
TRBJ2-7 | TRBD1 | . | TRBV7-9 | CASSPQDRGHEQYF | TGTGCCAGCAGCCCGCAGGACAGGGGGCACGAGCAGTACTTC
TRBJ1-5 | . | . | TRBV19 | CASSRQSNQPQHF | TGTGCCAGTAGTCGGCAGAGCAATCAGCCCCAGCATTTT
TRBJ1-2 | . | . | TRBV27 | CASSPDRINYGYTF | TGTGCCAGCAGTCCAGACAGGATTAACTATGGCTACACCTTC
TRBJ2-1 | . | . | TRBV6-5 | CASSYSRAGYNEQFF | TGTGCCAGCAGTTACTCGAGAGCAGGATACAATGAGCAGTTCTTC
TRBJ2-5 | . | . | TRBV19 | CASRAGETQYF | TGTGCCAGTAGGGCGGGGGAGACCCAGTACTTC
TRBJ2-7 | . | . | TRBV20-1 | CSAPGGVEQYF | TGCAGTGCTCCCGGCGGTGTCGAGCAGTACTTC
TRBJ2-7 | . | . | TRBV20-1 | CSAAPGVEQYF | TGCAGTGCCGCCCCGGGGGTCGAGCAGTACTTC
TRBJ2-5 | . | . | TRBV5-1 | CASSLAGNQETQYF | TGCGCCAGCAGCTTGGCCGGAAACCAAGAGACCCAGTACTTC
TRBJ1-4 | . | . | TRBV9 | CASSVGRVPNEKLFF | TGTGCCAGCAGCGTAGGTAGGGTCCCTAATGAAAAACTGTTTTTT
TRBJ2-2 | . | . | TRBV19 | CASSIAGFTGELFF | TGTGCCAGTAGTATAGCGGGTTTCACCGGGGAGCTGTTTTTT
TRBJ2-3 | . | . | TRBV4-3 | CASSLSWRTDTQYF | TGCGCCAGCAGTCTTAGCTGGAGGACAGATACGCAGTATTTT
TRBJ2-4 | . | . | TRBV29-1 | CSVEFELAKNIQYF | TGCAGCGTTGAATTCGAGCTAGCCAAAAACATTCAGTACTTC
TRBJ2-2 | . | . | TRBV18 | CASSDYTTGELFF | TGTGCCAGCTCAGACTATACCACCGGGGAGCTGTTTTTT
TRBJ2-1 | TRBD1 | . | TRBV27 | CASSSWDRLYNEQFF | TGTGCCAGCAGTAGTTGGGACAGACTCTACAATGAGCAGTTCTTC
TRBJ2-5 | TRBD2 | . | TRBV28 | CASSRSLAGYQETQYF | TGTGCCAGCAGCCGCTCACTAGCGGGGTACCAAGAGACCCAGTACTTC
TRBJ2-6 | . | . | TRBV5-8 | CASSGRRSGANVLTF | TGTGCCAGCAGCGGGAGGAGATCTGGGGCCAACGTCCTGACTTTC
TRBJ2-1 | . | . | TRBV6-1 | CASSLHSAGSEQFF | TGTGCCAGCAGTCTCCACTCGGCCGGGAGTGAGCAGTTCTTC
TRBJ2-2 | TRBD1 | . | TRBV7-9 | CASSLGQGPAELFF | TGTGCCAGCAGCTTAGGACAGGGCCCGGCTGAGCTGTTTTTT
TRBJ2-5 | . | once | TRBV15 | CATSRGTAQETQYF | TGTGCCACCAGCAGAGGGACAGCCCAAGAGACCCAGTACTTC
TRBJ2-6 | TRBD1 | . | TRBV28 | CASSWTGGLSGANVLTF | TGTGCCAGCTCCTGGACAGGGGGCCTCTCTGGGGCCAACGTCCTGACTTTC
TRBJ2-5 | . | . | TRBV27 | CASSPTPGHQHQETQYF | TGTGCCAGCAGTCCCACTCCGGGACACCAACACCAAGAGACCCAGTACTTC
TRBJ2-3 | . | . | TRBV7-3 | CASSRVGGTDTQYF | TGTGCCAGCAGCCGGGTGGGGGGCACAGATACGCAGTATTTT
TRBJ2-7 | . | . | TRBV7-2 | CASSLEGIGYEQYF | TGTGCCAGCAGCTTAGAGGGGATTGGTTACGAGCAGTACTTC
TRBJ2-7 | TRBD1 | . | TRBV5-1 | CASSPPGQGSEQYF | TGCGCCAGCAGCCCCCCGGGACAGGGATCTGAGCAGTACTTC
TRBJ2-7 | . | . | TRBV6-6 | CASSYGQGSYEQYF | TGTGCCAGCAGTTACGGGCAGGGGAGCTACGAGCAGTACTTC
TRBJ2-6 | . | . | TRBV21-1 | CASSKAVGQGDTGANVLTF | TGTGCCAGCAGCAAAGCCGTGGGACAGGGGGACACTGGGGCCAACGTCCTGACTTTC
TRBJ1-5 | TRBD1 | . | TRBV7-2 | CASSSRQGPQHF | TGTGCCAGCAGCTCCCGACAGGGGCCCCAGCATTTT